This entry is about one TCR beta chain. Trimming took 6 bases from V and 0 from J, leaving 15 bases between them. This CDR3 is 17 amino acids long. The germline V gene has CDR1 MDHEN and CDR2 SYDVKM. The sample is drawn from a study of blood T cell repertoires in COVID-19. Per the original methods: Quantification of nucleated cells was approximated via reference gene primer amplification. Measured with immunoSEQ multiplex PCR; TCRdb has only the in-frame clones, and not every one. V and J calls plus clone size are reproduced from that table; the DNA served to infer D and trimming. The profile covers approximately 270,000 clones, with around nine tenths appearing a single time and around 9% taken by the ten largest.

The genes are TRBV28 and TRBJ2-6; tentatively, D is TRBD1 (5 bases). Sequencing input: peripheral blood. The receptor was isolated from a man aged 40-49 years with active or convalescent COVID-19. The CDR3 region has the DNA TGTGCCAGCAGCTACAGGAGAATAGCCTCTGGGGCCAACGTCCTGACTTTC. Translation: CASSYRRIASGANVLTF.